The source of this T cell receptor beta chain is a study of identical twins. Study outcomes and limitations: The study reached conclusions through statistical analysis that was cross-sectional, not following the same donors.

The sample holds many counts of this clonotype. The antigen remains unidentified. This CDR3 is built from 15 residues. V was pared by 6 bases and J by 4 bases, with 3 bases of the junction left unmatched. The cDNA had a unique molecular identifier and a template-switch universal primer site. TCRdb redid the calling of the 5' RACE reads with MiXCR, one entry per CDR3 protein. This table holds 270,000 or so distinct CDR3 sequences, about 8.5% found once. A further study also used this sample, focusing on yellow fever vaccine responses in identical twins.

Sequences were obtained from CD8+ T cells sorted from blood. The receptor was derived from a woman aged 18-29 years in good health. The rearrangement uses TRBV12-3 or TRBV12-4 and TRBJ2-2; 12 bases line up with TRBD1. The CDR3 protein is CASSSGQGATGELFF. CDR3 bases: TGTGCCAGCAGCTCGGGACAGGGGGCCACCGGGGAGCTGTTTTTT.